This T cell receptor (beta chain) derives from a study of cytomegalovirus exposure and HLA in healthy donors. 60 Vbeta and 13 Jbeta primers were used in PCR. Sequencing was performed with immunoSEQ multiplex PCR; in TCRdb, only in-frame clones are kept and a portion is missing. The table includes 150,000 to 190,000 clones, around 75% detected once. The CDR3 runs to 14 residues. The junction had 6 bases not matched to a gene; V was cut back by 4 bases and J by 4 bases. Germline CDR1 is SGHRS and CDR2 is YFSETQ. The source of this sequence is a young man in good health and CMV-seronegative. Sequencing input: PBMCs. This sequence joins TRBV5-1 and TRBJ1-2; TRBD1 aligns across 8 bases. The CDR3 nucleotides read TGCGCCAGCAGCGACGGACAGGGCGGCTATGGCTACACCTTC. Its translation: CASSDGQGGYGYTF. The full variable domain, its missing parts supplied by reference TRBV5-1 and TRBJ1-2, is KAGVTQTPRYLIKTRGQQVTLSCSPISGHRSVSWYQQTPGQGLQFLFEYFSETQRNKGNFPGRFSGRQFSNSRSEMNVSTLELGDSALYLCASSDGQGGYGYTFGSGTRLTVV.